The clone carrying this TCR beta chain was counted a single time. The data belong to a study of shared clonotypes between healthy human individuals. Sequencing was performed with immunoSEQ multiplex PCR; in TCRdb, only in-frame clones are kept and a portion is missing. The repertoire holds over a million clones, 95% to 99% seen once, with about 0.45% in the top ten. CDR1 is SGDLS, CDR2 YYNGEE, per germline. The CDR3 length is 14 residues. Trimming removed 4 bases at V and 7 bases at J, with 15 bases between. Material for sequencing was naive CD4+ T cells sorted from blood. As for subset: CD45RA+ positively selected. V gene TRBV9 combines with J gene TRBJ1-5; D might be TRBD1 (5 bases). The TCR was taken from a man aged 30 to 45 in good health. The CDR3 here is CASSPPGAGQPQHF. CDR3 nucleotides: TGTGCCAGCAGCCCGCCCGGGGCTGGCCAGCCCCAGCATTTT.